The next 29 T cell receptor beta chains were all read from a single sample in a study of graft-versus-host responses after intestinal transplantation. No antigen has been assigned to these receptors. Clones were sequenced by immunoSEQ multiplex PCR, and TCRdb holds only the in-frame ones, with some missing. The table shows tens of thousands of clones, with 90% occurring only once. Material: unstimulated CD8+ T cells sorted from spleen or lymph node cells, obtained before transplant. Every receptor here comes from a human donor who was the organ donor for an intestinal transplant.

The gene calls are TRBV5-1 and TRBJ2-1; a possible D gene is TRBD2 (5 bases). Looked up from germline, CDR1 is SGHRS and CDR2 is YFSETQ. The V end was cut by 0 bases, the J end by 4 bases, with 17 bases between. This CDR3 is built from 17 residues. The CDR3 region has the DNA TGCGCCAGCAGCTTGGGACCGCGGGCGGCCTTTTACAATGAGCAGTTCTTC. It codes for CASSLGPRAAFYNEQFF. Complete variable domain (other parts from reference TRBV5-1 and TRBJ2-1): KAGVTQTPRYLIKTRGQQVTLSCSPISGHRSVSWYQQTPGQGLQFLFEYFSETQRNKGNFPGRFSGRQFSNSRSEMNVSTLELGDSALYLCASSLGPRAAFYNEQFFGPGTRLTVL.

The V gene is TRBV19, the J gene TRBJ1-5; perhaps TRBD1 as D (5 bases). Germline V gene lookup returns CDR1 LNHDA and CDR2 SQIVND (reference sequence). Trimming stripped 7 bases from V and 4 bases from J, with 8 bases between. This CDR3 contains 12 residues. CDR3 loop: CASKQGNQPQHF. The CDR3 region has the DNA TGTGCCAGTAAGCAGGGAAATCAGCCCCAGCATTTT.

V usage is TRBV6-5 and J usage is TRBJ1-1, with D uncertain. The V gene's germline CDR1 is MNHEY and CDR2 SVGAGI. The CDR3 consists of 14 residues. V lost 6 bases, J lost 8 bases, and 19 bases lay in between. The CDR3 is CASSPLERIGEAFF. For the CDR3, the DNA is TGTGCCAGCAGCCCCCTGGAGAGGATTGGGGAAGCTTTCTTT.

This chain joins TRBV10-3 and TRBJ2-7, with TRBD1 matching over 8 bases. Trimming at V came to 4 bases and at J to 0 bases, leaving 8 bases not matched to a gene. Germline lookup yields CDR1 ENHRY and CDR2 SYGVKD. The CDR3 has 16 residues. In DNA form, the CDR3 reads TGTGCCATCAGTGCCTATCCCACAGGGGGCTCCTACGAGCAGTACTTC. It yields the protein CAISAYPTGGSYEQYF.

The V gene is TRBV5-1, the J gene TRBJ2-7; 11 nucleotides line up with TRBD2. Unmatched junction bases numbered 4, after V lost 4 bases and J lost 1 base. This CDR3 is 15 amino acids long. The germline V gene has CDR1 SGHRS and CDR2 YFSETQ. CDR3 DNA sequence: TGCGCCAGCAGCCAGGGACTAGCGGATTCCTACGAGCAGTACTTC. It is translated as CASSQGLADSYEQYF.

This chain uses TRBV6-1 with TRBJ2-3; 8 nucleotides match TRBD2. J gave up 8 bases and V 0 bases, and 10 bases lay outside the gene matches. Germline V gene data show CDR1 as MNHNS and CDR2 as SASEGT. There are 16 residues in the CDR3. The DNA for the CDR3 is TGTGCCAGCAGTGAAGCCCCGGGGGCGGGGGGCCCTACGCAGTATTTT. It is translated as CASSEAPGAGGPTQYF.

This chain connects TRBV28 to TRBJ2-2, with D tentatively TRBD2 (5 bases). CDR3 length: 15 residues. Germline lookup yields CDR1 MDHEN and CDR2 SYDVKM. V was shortened by 1 base and J by 7 bases, with 13 bases between the two germline ends. CDR3 sequence reads: CASSLYRGLVGELFF. CDR3 DNA: TGTGCCAGCAGTTTATACCGGGGATTGGTCGGGGAGCTGTTTTTT.

The chain uses TRBV6-5 and TRBJ2-3; the match to TRBD1 covers 9 bases. Trimming removed 6 bases from V and 4 bases from J; junction bases left unmatched: 8. This CDR3 comprises 15 residues. Germline-derived CDR1 and CDR2 are MNHEY and SVGAGI. CDR3 in DNA: TGTGCCAGCAGCTCGGGACAGGGCGGAGCAGATACGCAGTATTTT. It yields the protein CASSSGQGGADTQYF.

The chain couples TRBV9 to TRBJ1-1; no reliable D call. This CDR3 contains 14 residues. V lost 6 bases to trimming and J lost 0 bases, with 12 bases between them. The germline CDR1 and CDR2 sequences are SGDLS and YYNGEE. The CDR3 DNA is TGTGCCAGCAACGACGGACTGCTGAACACTGAAGCTTTCTTT. It encodes CASNDGLLNTEAFF.

The rearrangement uses TRBV29-1 and TRBJ1-2; 7 nucleotides line up with TRBD1. The trim removed 3 bases at V and 6 bases at J, leaving 10 bases unmatched. CDR3 size: 14 residues. Germline assignment: CDR1 SQVTM and CDR2 ANQGSEA. CDR3 loop: CSVEGQTPKNGYTF. For the CDR3, the DNA is TGCAGCGTTGAGGGACAGACTCCTAAGAATGGCTACACCTTC.

V usage is TRBV6-5 and J usage is TRBJ2-1; the D gene is possibly TRBD1 (6 bases). The V end was cut by 6 bases, the J end by 0 bases, with 12 bases between. The length of the CDR3 is 15 residues. Germline V gene sequence: CDR1 MNHEY, CDR2 SVGAGI. CDR3 in DNA: TGTGCCAGCAGGGACAGAGAAAGCTCCTACAATGAGCAGTTCTTC. Encoded protein: CASRDRESSYNEQFF.

The chain carries TRBV11-1 and TRBJ1-4; a possible D gene is TRBD1 (5 bases). V was shortened by 4 bases and J by 0 bases, with 12 bases between the two germline ends. Germline V gives CDR1 SGHAT, CDR2 FQDESV (reference sequence). The length of the CDR3 is 16 residues. CDR3 coding DNA: TGTGCCAGCAGCTCCGCAGGGATTACAACTAATGAAAAACTGTTTTTT. It specifies CASSSAGITTNEKLFF. The full variable domain, with the rest looked up from reference TRBV11-1 and TRBJ1-4, is EAEVAQSPRYKITEKSQAVAFWCDPISGHATLYWYRQILGQGPELLVQFQDESVVDDSQLPKDRFSAERLKGVDSTLKIQPAELGDSAMYLCASSSAGITTNEKLFFGSGTQLSVL.

V is TRBV9 and J is TRBJ2-1; 10 bases map to TRBD2. V shed 0 bases, J shed 2 bases, and the junction held 5 bases outside the gene matches. The length of the CDR3 is 17 residues. Germline V lookup: CDR1 SGDLS, CDR2 YYNGEE. The CDR3 sequence is CASSVVNLAGAYNEQFF. DNA for the CDR3: TGTGCCAGCAGCGTAGTCAACCTAGCGGGAGCCTACAATGAGCAGTTCTTC. Combining the CDR3 with reference TRBV9 and TRBJ2-1 gives the whole variable domain DSGVTQTPKHLITATGQRVTLRCSPRSGDLSVYWYQQSLDQGLQFLIQYYNGEERAKGNILERFSAQQFPDLHSELNLSSLELGDSALYFCASSVVNLAGAYNEQFFGPGTRLTVL.

The chain couples TRBV4-3 to TRBJ2-7; no reliable D call. Per the germline V gene, CDR1 is LGHNA and CDR2 is YSLEER. The germline V and J ends were trimmed by 0 bases and 2 bases, with 11 bases remaining between them. CDR3 length: 15 amino acids. The CDR3 nucleotides read TGCGCCAGCAGCCAAGATCCGACAAACACCTACGAGCAGTACTTC. As protein: CASSQDPTNTYEQYF.

This sequence joins TRBV19 and TRBJ2-1; D is possibly TRBD2 (5 bases). Trimming shortened V by 8 bases and J by 10 bases, and 12 bases separated the two germline ends. This CDR3 has 11 residues. The germline gives CDR1 LNHDA, CDR2 SQIVND (reference sequence). CDR3 amino acids: CASEDSNEQFF. CDR3 nucleotide sequence: TGTGCCAGTGAGGACTCAAACGAGCAGTTCTTC.

This clone was seen a single time. The chain uses TRBV27 and TRBJ2-2; no firm D call. The V gene lost 3 bases and the J gene lost 0 bases, with 14 bases spanning the gap. Germline V gene data show CDR1 as MNHEY and CDR2 as SMNVEV (reference sequence). This CDR3 is 17 amino acids long. CDR3 DNA sequence: TGTGCCAGCAGTTTGAGGAGAAACACGGCGAACACCGGGGAGCTGTTTTTT. Translation: CASSLRRNTANTGELFF.

The chain recombines TRBV2 with TRBJ2-7; D perhaps matches TRBD2 (6 bases). Germline V gene lookup returns CDR1 SNHLY and CDR2 FYNNEI. Trimming stripped 0 bases from V and 5 bases from J, with 14 bases between. This CDR3 comprises 15 residues. The DNA for the CDR3 is TGTGCCAGCAGTGAAGCAAGGCTAGCGATCCACGAGCAGTACTTC. Encoded protein: CASSEARLAIHEQYF.

The V call is TRBV7-9, the J call TRBJ1-2; maybe TRBD1 (6 bases). V lost 5 bases and J 2 bases, leaving 15 bases between the germline ends. The CDR3 has 15 amino acids. CDR1 is SEHNR, CDR2 FQNEAQ, per germline (reference sequence). As DNA, the CDR3 is TGTGCCAGCAGCCCCCCAGACAGGCCCAACTATGGCTACACCTTC. This gives the protein CASSPPDRPNYGYTF. Complete variable domain (other parts from reference TRBV7-9 and TRBJ1-2): DTGVSQNPRHKITKRGQNVTFRCDPISEHNRLYWYRQTLGQGPEFLTYFQNEAQLEKSRLLSDRFSAERPKGSFSTLEIQRTEQGDSAMYLCASSPPDRPNYGYTFGSGTRLTVV.

The chain recombines TRBV10-3 with TRBJ2-7; maybe TRBD1 (6 bases). This CDR3 contains 13 residues. Germline CDR1 reads ENHRY; CDR2 reads SYGVKD. V was trimmed by 7 bases and J by 3 bases, leaving 13 bases between them. In DNA form, the CDR3 reads TGTGCCATCAACTCAGGCAGGGGCTACGAGCAGTACTTC. Protein: CAINSGRGYEQYF.

The chain links TRBV5-1 to TRBJ1-2; 8 bases are shared with TRBD1. V dropped 0 bases and J dropped 6; count of bases not matched to a gene: 4. CDR1 is SGHRS, CDR2 YFSETQ, per germline. The CDR3 extends over 14 amino acids. The CDR3 nucleotides read TGCGCCAGCAGCTTGGGACAGGGGACCAATGGCTACACCTTC. This sequence encodes CASSLGQGTNGYTF.

CDR3 in amino acids: CASSAVGTSGSTDTQYF. In nucleotides, the CDR3 is TGTGCCAGCAGCGCGGTTGGGACTAGCGGTAGCACAGATACGCAGTATTTT. The V and J genes are TRBV9 and TRBJ2-3, with 11 bases that match TRBD2. The germline V gene has CDR1 SGDLS and CDR2 YYNGEE. The CDR3 runs to 17 residues. V was clipped by 3 bases and J by 0 bases; unmatched bases: 6.

This chain links TRBV15 with TRBJ1-2, with D possibly matching TRBD1 (5 bases). The CDR3 is made up of 15 amino acids. Trimming removed 4 bases from V and 2 bases from J, with 14 bases in between. The germline gives CDR1 LNHNV, CDR2 YYDKDF (reference sequence). The CDR3 DNA reads TGTGCCACCAGCACAACGACAGCGTTAAACTATGGCTACACCTTC. It specifies CATSTTTALNYGYTF.

V and J are TRBV7-8 and TRBJ2-7; a weak D match, TRBD2 (6 bases). The germline CDR1 and CDR2 sequences are SGHVS and FQNEAQ. The CDR3 has 15 residues. V dropped 3 bases and J dropped 1 base, with 13 bases sitting between them. The CDR3 DNA reads as TGTGCCAGCAGCTTGGAGGGAACCTCTTCCTACGAGCAGTACTTC. Protein product: CASSLEGTSSYEQYF. Drawing the rest from reference TRBV7-8 and TRBJ2-7, the complete variable domain is GAGVSQSPRYKVAKRGQDVALRCDPISGHVSLFWYQQALGQGPEFLTYFQNEAQLDKSGLPSDRFFAERPEGSVSTLKIQRTQQEDSAVYLCASSLEGTSSYEQYFGPGTRLTVT.

V gene TRBV5-1 combines with J gene TRBJ2-3; unclear D gene. The V and J ends lost 0 bases and 6 bases respectively, with 20 bases between them. From germline, CDR1 is SGHRS and CDR2 YFSETQ. This CDR3 contains 17 residues. This chain's CDR3 is CASSLVEVDGWLDTQYF. Here the CDR3 DNA reads TGCGCCAGCAGCTTGGTTGAGGTTGACGGGTGGTTGGATACGCAGTATTTT.

The chain couples TRBV15 to TRBJ2-2; D may be TRBD2 (5 bases). The CDR3 is 12 residues long. Looked up from germline, CDR1 is LNHNV and CDR2 is YYDKDF (reference sequence). V gave up 5 bases and J gave up 7 bases, with 8 bases separating them. The CDR3 DNA is TGTGCCACCAGCCTACTAGGCGGGGAGCTGTTTTTT. Amino acids: CATSLLGGELFF. Variable domain in full (rest from reference TRBV15 and TRBJ2-2): DAMVIQNPRYQVTQFGKPVTLSCSQTLNHNVMYWYQQKSSQAPKLLFHYYDKDFNNEADTPDNFQSRRPNTSFCFLDIRSPGLGDTAMYLCATSLLGGELFFGEGSRLTVL.

This chain links TRBV9 with TRBJ2-3; D is ambiguous. This CDR3 contains 15 residues. V was cut by 4 bases and J by 0 bases, with 12 bases left in between. Germline loops: CDR1 SGDLS, CDR2 YYNGEE. In DNA, the CDR3 is TGTGCCAGCAGCCCTTCCGCGACTAGCACAGATACGCAGTATTTT. Amino acids: CASSPSATSTDTQYF.

The V call is TRBV2, the J call TRBJ2-7; 7 bases are a match to TRBD2. The CDR3 consists of 13 residues. Germline CDR1 reads SNHLY; CDR2 reads FYNNEI. The CDR3 region has the DNA TGTGCTCGGAGGGCGGGGGTCTCCTACGAGCAGTACTTC. Protein product: CARRAGVSYEQYF.

This sequence joins TRBV5-1 and TRBJ2-3; D is possibly TRBD1 (6 bases). Germline CDR1 and CDR2: SGHRS and YFSETQ. CDR3 size: 15 residues. V shed 5 bases and J shed 2 bases, with 15 bases lying between them. This CDR3 reads CASRHRGQITDTQYF. DNA of the CDR3: TGCGCCAGCAGACATCGTGGACAGATCACAGATACGCAGTATTTT. Full variable domain (missing parts from reference TRBV5-1 and TRBJ2-3): KAGVTQTPRYLIKTRGQQVTLSCSPISGHRSVSWYQQTPGQGLQFLFEYFSETQRNKGNFPGRFSGRQFSNSRSEMNVSTLELGDSALYLCASRHRGQITDTQYFGPGTRLTVL.

V usage is TRBV14 and J usage is TRBJ2-1, with 11 bases matching TRBD2. The trim removed 3 bases at V and 6 bases at J, leaving 7 bases unmatched. Germline lookup yields CDR1 SGHDN and CDR2 FVKESK. The CDR3 extends over 16 amino acids. The CDR3 DNA follows: TGTGCCAGCAGCCAGAGGACTAGCGGGTTTCTCAATGAGCAGTTCTTC. This gives the protein CASSQRTSGFLNEQFF.